Listed below are T cell receptor beta chains from one sample, sequenced in a study of cytomegalovirus exposure and HLA in healthy donors. The table came from immunoSEQ multiplex PCR; TCRdb's copy has only in-frame clones and leaves some out. Of over 150,000 clones in the sample, around 75% were seen once. Sequenced: PBMCs. The receptors here all came from a man aged 25 to 45 in good health and CMV-seropositive. The CDR3 runs from the conserved cysteine through the conserved F or W.

CDR3 length	J gene	V gene	CDR3 protein
14	TRBJ1-2	TRBV6-5	CASSYGSTGEHYTF
15	TRBJ2-5	TRBV6-6	CASSYTGTSWETQYF
13	TRBJ1-1	TRBV14	CASSQQSTGRAFF
16	TRBJ1-4	TRBV7-9	CASSLASGATNEKLFF
14	TRBJ2-1	TRBV30	CAWDPGQAYNEQFF
13	TRBJ2-5	TRBV5-4	CASSLYSVETQYF
15	TRBJ2-7	TRBV9	CASSSTSGTSYEQYF
14	TRBJ1-6	TRBV19	CASSMGQGNSPLHF
13	TRBJ1-2	TRBV7-3	CASSNPSGRGYTF
15	TRBJ1-2	TRBV19	CASSLGQRPNYGYTF
15	TRBJ2-3	TRBV9	CASSSSGGATDTQYF
13	TRBJ2-5	TRBV5-1	CASSLVEGETQYF
15	TRBJ2-1	TRBV5-1	CASSLAAGDYNEQFF
15	TRBJ1-2	TRBV30	CAWSVRQGGNYGYTF
13	TRBJ1-1	TRBV7-3	CASSIYRKTEAFF
14	TRBJ1-1	TRBV6-4	CASRPDFTSTEAFF
16	TRBJ1-6	TRBV7-2	CASSLGTSSYNSPLHF
17	TRBJ2-3	TRBV7-3	CASSPQGRSGAPDTQYF
14	TRBJ1-1	TRBV23-1	CASSLQGRGTEAFF